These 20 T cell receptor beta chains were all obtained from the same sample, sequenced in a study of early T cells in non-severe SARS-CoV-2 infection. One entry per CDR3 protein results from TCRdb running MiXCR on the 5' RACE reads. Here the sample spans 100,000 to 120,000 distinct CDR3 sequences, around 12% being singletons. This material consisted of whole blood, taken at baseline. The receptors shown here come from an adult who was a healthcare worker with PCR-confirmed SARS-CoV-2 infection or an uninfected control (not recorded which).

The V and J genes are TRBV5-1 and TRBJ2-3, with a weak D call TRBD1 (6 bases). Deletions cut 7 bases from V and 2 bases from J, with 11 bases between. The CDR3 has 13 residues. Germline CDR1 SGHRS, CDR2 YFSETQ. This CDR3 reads CASYDRLTDTQYF. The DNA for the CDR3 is TGCGCCAGCTACGACAGGCTCACAGATACGCAGTATTTT.

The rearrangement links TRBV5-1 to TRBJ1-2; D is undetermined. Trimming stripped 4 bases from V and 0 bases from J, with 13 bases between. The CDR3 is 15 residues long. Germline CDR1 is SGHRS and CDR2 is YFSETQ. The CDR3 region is CASSTWTAANYGYTF. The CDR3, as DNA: TGCGCCAGCAGCACCTGGACCGCAGCTAACTATGGCTACACCTTC.

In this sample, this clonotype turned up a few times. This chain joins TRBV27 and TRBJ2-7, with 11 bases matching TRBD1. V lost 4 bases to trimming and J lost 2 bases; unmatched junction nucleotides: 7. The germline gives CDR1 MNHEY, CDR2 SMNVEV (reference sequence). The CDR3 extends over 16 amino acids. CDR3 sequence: CASSSSDRGPAYEQYF. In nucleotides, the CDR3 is TGTGCCAGCAGTTCCTCGGACAGGGGGCCCGCCTACGAGCAGTACTTC.

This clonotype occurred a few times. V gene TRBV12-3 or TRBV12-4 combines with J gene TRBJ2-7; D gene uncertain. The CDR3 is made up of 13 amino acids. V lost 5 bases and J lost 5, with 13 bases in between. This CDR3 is CASSAGSIHEQYF. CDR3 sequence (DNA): TGTGCCAGCAGTGCCGGTTCTATCCACGAGCAGTACTTC.

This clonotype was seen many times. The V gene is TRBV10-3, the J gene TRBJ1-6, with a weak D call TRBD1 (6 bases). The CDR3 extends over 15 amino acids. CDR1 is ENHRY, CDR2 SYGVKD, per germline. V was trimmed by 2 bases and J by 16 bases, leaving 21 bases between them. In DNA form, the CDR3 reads TGTGCCATCAGTGAGGGTTTGGGGACCAGGGGCAAACTCCACTTT. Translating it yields CAISEGLGTRGKLHF.

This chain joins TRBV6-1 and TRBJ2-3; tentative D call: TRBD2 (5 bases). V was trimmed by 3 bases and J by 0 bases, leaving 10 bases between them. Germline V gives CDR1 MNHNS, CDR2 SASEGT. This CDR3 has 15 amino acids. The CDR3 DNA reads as TGTGCCAGCAGTGATCGGAGGCCTAGCACAGATACGCAGTATTTT. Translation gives CASSDRRPSTDTQYF.

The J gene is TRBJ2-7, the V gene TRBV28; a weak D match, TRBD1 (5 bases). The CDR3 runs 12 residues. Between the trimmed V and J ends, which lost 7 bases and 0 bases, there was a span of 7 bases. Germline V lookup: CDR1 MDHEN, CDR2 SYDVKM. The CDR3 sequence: CASTQGSYEQYF. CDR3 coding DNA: TGTGCCAGCACCCAGGGCTCCTACGAGCAGTACTTC.

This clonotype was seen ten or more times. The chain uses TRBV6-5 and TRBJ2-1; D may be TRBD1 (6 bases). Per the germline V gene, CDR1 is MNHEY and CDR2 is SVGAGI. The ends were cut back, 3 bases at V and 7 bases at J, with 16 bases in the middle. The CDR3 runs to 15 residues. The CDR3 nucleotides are TGTGCCAGCAGTTATCGCAGGGGCGCAAGGAATGAGCAGTTCTTC. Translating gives CASSYRRGARNEQFF.

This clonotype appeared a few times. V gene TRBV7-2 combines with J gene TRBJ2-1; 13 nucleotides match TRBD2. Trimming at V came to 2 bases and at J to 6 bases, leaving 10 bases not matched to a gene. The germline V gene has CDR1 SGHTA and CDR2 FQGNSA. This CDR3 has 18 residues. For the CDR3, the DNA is TGTGCCAGCAGCTTAAAGGTCGGGGGACTAGCGGGAATCAATGAGCAGTTCTTC. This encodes CASSLKVGGLAGINEQFF.

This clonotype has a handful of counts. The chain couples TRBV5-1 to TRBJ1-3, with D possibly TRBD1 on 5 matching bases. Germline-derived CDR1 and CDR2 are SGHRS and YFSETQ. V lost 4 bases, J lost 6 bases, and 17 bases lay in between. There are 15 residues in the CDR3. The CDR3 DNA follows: TGCGCCAGCAGCCCTGGGACTTACGCTGAAAACACCATATATTTT. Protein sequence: CASSPGTYAENTIYF.

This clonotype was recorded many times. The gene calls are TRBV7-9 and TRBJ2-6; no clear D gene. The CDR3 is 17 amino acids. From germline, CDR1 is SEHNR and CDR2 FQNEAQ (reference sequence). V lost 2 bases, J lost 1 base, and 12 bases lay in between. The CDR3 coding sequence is TGTGCCAGCAGCTTATTCCTCCACGTTTCTGGGGCCAACGTCCTGACTTTC. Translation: CASSLFLHVSGANVLTF.

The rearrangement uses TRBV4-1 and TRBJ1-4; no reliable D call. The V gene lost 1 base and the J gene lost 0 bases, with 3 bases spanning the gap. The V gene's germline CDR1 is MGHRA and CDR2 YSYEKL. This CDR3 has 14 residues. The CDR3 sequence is CASSQAATNEKLFF. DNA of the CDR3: TGCGCCAGCAGCCAAGCAGCAACTAATGAAAAACTGTTTTTT.

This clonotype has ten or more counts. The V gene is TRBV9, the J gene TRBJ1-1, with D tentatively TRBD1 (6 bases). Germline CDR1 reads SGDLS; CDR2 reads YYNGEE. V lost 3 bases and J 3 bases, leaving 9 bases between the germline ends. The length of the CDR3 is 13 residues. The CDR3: CASSGTGYTEAFF. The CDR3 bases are TGTGCCAGCAGCGGTACAGGGTACACTGAAGCTTTCTTT.

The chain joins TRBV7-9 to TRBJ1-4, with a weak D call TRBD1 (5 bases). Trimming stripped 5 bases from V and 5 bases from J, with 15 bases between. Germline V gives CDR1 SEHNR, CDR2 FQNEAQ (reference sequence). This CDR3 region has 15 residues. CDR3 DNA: TGTGCCAGCAGCATGACGACAGACGGAAATGAAAAACTGTTTTTT. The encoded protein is CASSMTTDGNEKLFF.

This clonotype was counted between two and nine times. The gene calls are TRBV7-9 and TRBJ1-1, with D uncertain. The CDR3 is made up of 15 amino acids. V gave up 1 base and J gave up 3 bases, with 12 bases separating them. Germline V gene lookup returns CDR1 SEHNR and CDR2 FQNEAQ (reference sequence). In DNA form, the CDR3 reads TGTGCCAGCAGCTTAGGGGCCTTTGGGGACACTGAAGCTTTCTTT. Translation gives CASSLGAFGDTEAFF.

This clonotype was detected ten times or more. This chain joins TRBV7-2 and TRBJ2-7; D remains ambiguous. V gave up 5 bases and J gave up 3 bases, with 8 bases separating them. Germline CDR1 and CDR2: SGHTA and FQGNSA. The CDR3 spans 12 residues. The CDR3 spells CASSPQNYEQYF. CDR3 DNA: TGTGCCAGCAGCCCGCAGAACTACGAGCAGTACTTC.

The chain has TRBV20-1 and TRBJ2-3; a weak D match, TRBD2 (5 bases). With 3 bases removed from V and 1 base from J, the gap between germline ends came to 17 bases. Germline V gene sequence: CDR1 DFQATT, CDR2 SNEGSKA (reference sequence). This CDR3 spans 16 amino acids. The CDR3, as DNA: TGCAGTGCTAGGCCCATAGGAGCGGAGGGCACAGATACGCAGTATTTT. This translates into CSARPIGAEGTDTQYF.

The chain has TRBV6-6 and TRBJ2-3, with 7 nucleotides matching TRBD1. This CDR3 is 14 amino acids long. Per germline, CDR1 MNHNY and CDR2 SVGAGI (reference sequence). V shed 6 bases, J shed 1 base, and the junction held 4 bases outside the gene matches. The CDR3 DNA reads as TGTGCCAGCAGGCTAACAGGGGGCACAGATACGCAGTATTTT. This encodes CASRLTGGTDTQYF.

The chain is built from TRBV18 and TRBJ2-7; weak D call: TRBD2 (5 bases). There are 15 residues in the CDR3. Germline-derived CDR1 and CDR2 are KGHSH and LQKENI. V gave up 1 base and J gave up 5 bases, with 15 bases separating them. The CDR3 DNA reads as TGTGCCAGCTCACCACGACGACGGGAACGGGACGAGCAGTACTTC. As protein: CASSPRRRERDEQYF.

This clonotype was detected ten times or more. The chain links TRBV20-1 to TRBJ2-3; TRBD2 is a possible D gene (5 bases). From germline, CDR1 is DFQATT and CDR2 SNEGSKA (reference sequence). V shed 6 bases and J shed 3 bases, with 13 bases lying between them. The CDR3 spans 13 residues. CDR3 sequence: CSATSRGTDTQYF. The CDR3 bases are TGCAGTGCCACCTCGCGAGGGACAGATACGCAGTATTTT.